The 32 T cell receptor beta chains below were found in one sample sequenced in a study of cytomegalovirus exposure and HLA in healthy donors. The PCR used 60 Vbeta and 13 Jbeta primers. The data were produced by immunoSEQ multiplex PCR, yet TCRdb's version contains in-frame clones alone and is incomplete. The sample spans about 200,000 clones; the ten largest clones claim roughly 1.2%. Sequencing was done on a sample of PBMCs. These receptor sequences come from a girl under 10 years old in good health and CMV-seropositive.

The J gene is TRBJ2-7, the V gene TRBV7-6; TRBD2 might be the D (5 bases). V lost 3 bases and J lost 3, with 18 bases in between. There are 16 residues in the CDR3. Per the germline V gene, CDR1 is SGHVS and CDR2 is FNYEAQ. The CDR3 coding sequence is TGTGCCAGCAGCTTCCGAGGAGGTAAAGGGCACTACGAGCAGTACTTC. It specifies CASSFRGGKGHYEQYF.

CDR3 DNA: TGTGCCAGCAGCCAAGACTTAGGTAGGGGGCTCGACACTGAAGCTTTCTTT. Its translation: CASSQDLGRGLDTEAFF. The V and J genes are TRBV4-2 and TRBJ1-1; 7 nucleotides agree with TRBD1. This CDR3 has 17 residues. After removal of 0 bases from V and 3 bases from J, the junction contained 10 bases not matched to a gene. Germline-derived CDR1 and CDR2 are LGHNA and YNFKEQ.

The V gene is TRBV28, the J gene TRBJ2-2; D may be TRBD2 (6 bases). Germline values: CDR1 MDHEN, CDR2 SYDVKM. This CDR3 has 14 residues. Trimming shortened V by 7 bases and J by 6 bases, and 15 bases separated the two germline ends. CDR3 loop: CASTKPQRAGELFF. The CDR3, as DNA: TGTGCCAGCACCAAGCCCCAGCGGGCCGGGGAGCTGTTTTTT. Together with reference TRBV28 and TRBJ2-2, the CDR3 gives the full variable domain: DVKVTQSSRYLVKRTGEKVFLECVQDMDHENMFWYRQDPGLGLRLIYFSYDVKMKEKGDIPEGYSVSREKKERFSLILESASTNQTSMYLCASTKPQRAGELFFGEGSRLTVL.

The chain uses TRBV5-5 and TRBJ2-5; 10 nucleotides match TRBD2. This CDR3 region has 15 residues. With V trimmed by 7 bases and J by 1 base, 7 bases remained unmatched. Germline V gene lookup returns CDR1 SGHKS and CDR2 YYEKEE (reference sequence). The CDR3 nucleotides are TGTGCCAGCTCGTGGACTAGCGGAGTCCAAGAGACCCAGTACTTC. It specifies CASSWTSGVQETQYF.

The rearrangement joins TRBV9 to TRBJ2-3; 10 bases are shared with TRBD1. The CDR3 totals 16 residues. V gave up 0 bases and J gave up 3 bases; unmatched junction bases: 4. Per the germline V gene, CDR1 is SGDLS and CDR2 is YYNGEE. DNA for the CDR3: TGTGCCAGCAGCGTAGGTTGGGACAGGGGTACAGATACGCAGTATTTT. Its translation is CASSVGWDRGTDTQYF.

V is TRBV18 and J is TRBJ1-1, with unresolved D. Germline V gene data show CDR1 as KGHSH and CDR2 as LQKENI. This CDR3 is built from 15 residues. Trimming shortened V by 6 bases and J by 0 bases, and 14 bases separated the two germline ends. The DNA of the CDR3 is TGTGCCAGCTCCCCGATGGGCCAGATGAACACTGAAGCTTTCTTT. It encodes CASSPMGQMNTEAFF.

The CDR3 reads CASSTDRGNRETQYF. CDR3 nucleotide sequence: TGTGCCAGCAGCACCGACAGGGGGAATCGGGAGACCCAGTACTTC. This chain connects TRBV28 to TRBJ2-5, with 9 positions matching TRBD1. Germline values: CDR1 MDHEN, CDR2 SYDVKM. The V gene end was trimmed by 6 bases and the J gene end by 5 bases; junction bases not matched to a gene: 10. The CDR3 is 15 amino acids.

The chain joins TRBV4-1 to TRBJ1-5; 8 nucleotides agree with TRBD1. CDR1 is MGHRA, CDR2 YSYEKL, per germline. The V gene end was trimmed by 4 bases and the J gene end by 5 bases; junction bases not matched to a gene: 7. CDR3 length equals 15 residues. Here the CDR3 DNA reads TGCGCCAGCAGCCGTAACAGGGGGTTTGATCAGCCCCAGCATTTT. It codes for CASSRNRGFDQPQHF.

The rearrangement joins TRBV9 to TRBJ2-5; D remains ambiguous. CDR3 length: 11 amino acids. The ends were cut back, 3 bases at V and 5 bases at J, with 5 bases in the middle. The V gene's germline CDR1 is SGDLS and CDR2 YYNGEE. CDR3 coding DNA: TGTGCCAGCAGCGCAATGGAGACCCAGTACTTC. This encodes CASSAMETQYF.

The chain links TRBV11-2 to TRBJ2-2; D remains ambiguous. Between the trimmed V and J ends, which lost 5 bases and 4 bases, there was a span of 8 bases. CDR3 size: 13 residues. CDR1 SGHAT and CDR2 FQNNGV come from the germline V gene. As DNA, the CDR3 is TGTGCCAGCAGCCTCTTCCTCACCGGGGAGCTGTTTTTT. It translates to CASSLFLTGELFF.

The chain combines TRBV28 with TRBJ1-2; TRBD1 matches 10 bases. The J segment lost 4 bases and the V segment lost 4 bases, leaving 12 bases of the junction unmatched. The germline V gene has CDR1 MDHEN and CDR2 SYDVKM. The CDR3 spans 17 residues. The CDR3 reads CASSSILEGQGTYGYTF. In nucleotides, the CDR3 is TGTGCCAGCAGTTCTATTCTTGAGGGACAGGGGACCTATGGCTACACCTTC.

The chain carries TRBV27 and TRBJ2-5; D might be TRBD2 (6 bases). Germline V gives CDR1 MNHEY, CDR2 SMNVEV (reference sequence). CDR3 length equals 15 residues. The V and J ends lost 3 bases and 3 bases respectively, with 14 bases between them. The CDR3 loop reads CASSFYPGGKETQYF. Here the CDR3 DNA reads TGTGCCAGCAGTTTTTATCCTGGGGGGAAAGAGACCCAGTACTTC.

The chain carries TRBV7-8 and TRBJ2-5; D remains unclear. Germline V lookup: CDR1 SGHVS, CDR2 FQNEAQ. The CDR3 totals 11 residues. V lost 8 bases, J lost 6 bases, and 10 bases lay in between. CDR3 coding DNA: TGTGCCAGCTTACAGAGTAAGACCCAGTACTTC. The encoded protein is CASLQSKTQYF. Variable domain in full (rest from reference TRBV7-8 and TRBJ2-5): GAGVSQSPRYKVAKRGQDVALRCDPISGHVSLFWYQQALGQGPEFLTYFQNEAQLDKSGLPSDRFFAERPEGSVSTLKIQRTQQEDSAVYLCASLQSKTQYFGPGTRLLVL.

The J gene is TRBJ1-2, the V gene TRBV28, with 10 bases fitting TRBD1. Germline values: CDR1 MDHEN, CDR2 SYDVKM. The length of the CDR3 is 17 residues. J gave up 4 bases and V 4 bases, and 12 bases lay outside the gene matches. The CDR3 loop reads CASSSLFGDRGFYGYTF. The CDR3 coding sequence is TGTGCCAGCAGTTCTCTTTTTGGGGACAGGGGATTCTATGGCTACACCTTC.

This chain uses TRBV2 with TRBJ2-2; TRBD1 might be the D (6 bases). There are 14 residues in the CDR3. Trimming removed 2 bases at V and 5 bases at J, with 9 bases between. Germline CDR1 SNHLY, CDR2 FYNNEI. The CDR3 protein is CASSETGWTGELFF. CDR3 nucleotide sequence: TGTGCCAGCAGTGAAACAGGGTGGACCGGGGAGCTGTTTTTT.

The CDR3 spells CATSRDYRGQGETQYF. The DNA of the CDR3 is TGTGCCACCAGCAGAGATTATAGGGGGCAGGGGGAGACCCAGTACTTC. The chain is built from TRBV15 and TRBJ2-5; TRBD1 agrees at 7 bases. V lost 0 bases, J lost 5 bases, and 9 bases stayed unmatched. The CDR3 extends over 16 amino acids. Germline V gene sequence: CDR1 LNHNV, CDR2 YYDKDF (reference sequence).

V gene TRBV4-1 combines with J gene TRBJ2-7; D is ambiguous. CDR1 and CDR2 from the germline V gene are MGHRA and YSYEKL. V was clipped by 4 bases and J by 0 bases, with 10 bases between them. This CDR3 has 14 amino acids. This CDR3 is CASSRTQVSYEQYF. Here the CDR3 DNA reads TGCGCCAGCAGCCGAACTCAAGTCTCCTACGAGCAGTACTTC.

The V and J genes are TRBV2 and TRBJ1-5; 8 bases are a match to TRBD1. The CDR3 sequence is 15 residues long. With 3 bases clipped from V and 6 bases from J, the junction kept 7 bases outside the gene matches. The germline V gene has CDR1 SNHLY and CDR2 FYNNEI. The DNA of the CDR3 is TGTGCCAGCAGTGATGGACAGGGTGCGGGTCAGCCCCAGCATTTT. Translation: CASSDGQGAGQPQHF.

The rearrangement links TRBV28 to TRBJ1-2; 9 bases map to TRBD1. The CDR3 length is 14 residues. With 4 bases clipped from V and 7 bases from J, the junction kept 7 bases outside the gene matches. Germline V lookup: CDR1 MDHEN, CDR2 SYDVKM. The CDR3 region is CASSSRDRDPGYTF. DNA of the CDR3: TGTGCCAGCAGTTCCCGGGACAGGGACCCTGGCTACACCTTC.

The gene calls are TRBV2 and TRBJ2-3; weak D call: TRBD2 (5 bases). The V end lost 7 bases, the J end lost 2 bases, and 10 bases lay between the germline ends. CDR3 length: 13 amino acids. Germline V gene lookup returns CDR1 SNHLY and CDR2 FYNNEI. The CDR3 here is CASIGGNTDTQYF. CDR3 DNA: TGTGCCAGCATCGGAGGAAACACAGATACGCAGTATTTT.

The chain links TRBV5-1 to TRBJ2-5; a weak D match, TRBD1 (6 bases). Germline-derived CDR1 and CDR2 are SGHRS and YFSETQ. This CDR3 contains 14 residues. V was clipped by 1 base and J by 3 bases, with 10 bases between them. As DNA, the CDR3 is TGCGCCAGCAGCTTGATCAGGGGCAAAGAGACCCAGTACTTC. It is translated as CASSLIRGKETQYF.

The genes are TRBV7-6 and TRBJ2-3; 10 bases align to TRBD2. The CDR3 covers 15 residues. Germline V gives CDR1 SGHVS, CDR2 FNYEAQ. V gave up 6 bases and J gave up 3 bases; unmatched junction bases: 6. This CDR3 reads CASSVAGGGTDTQYF. The CDR3 bases are TGTGCCAGCAGTGTAGCGGGAGGAGGGACAGATACGCAGTATTTT.

The genes are TRBV28 and TRBJ1-1; TRBD1 might be the D (5 bases). Germline CDR1 reads MDHEN; CDR2 reads SYDVKM. The CDR3 totals 14 residues. The germline V and J ends were trimmed by 5 bases and 1 base, with 11 bases remaining between them. CDR3 DNA: TGTGCCAGCAGTACGGGGGAGGAGAACACTGAAGCTTTCTTT. Translation gives CASSTGEENTEAFF.

The chain couples TRBV2 to TRBJ2-1; D gene unclear. Germline loops: CDR1 SNHLY, CDR2 FYNNEI. CDR3 length: 13 amino acids. V dropped 6 bases and J dropped 5 bases, with 11 bases sitting between them. The CDR3: CASSPWADNEQFF. CDR3 DNA: TGTGCCAGCAGCCCGTGGGCCGACAATGAGCAGTTCTTC.

The chain uses TRBV30 and TRBJ2-1; 11 nucleotides line up with TRBD2. Trimming cost V 0 bases and J 0 bases; bases outside gene matches: 16. The germline CDR1 and CDR2 sequences are GTSNPN and SVGIG (reference sequence). The CDR3 is 21 residues long. In DNA, the CDR3 is TGTGCCTGGAGTGTGTGGGGTGGTGGACTAGCGGGTCAAAACTCCTACAATGAGCAGTTCTTC. Translation gives CAWSVWGGGLAGQNSYNEQFF.

The chain recombines TRBV7-2 with TRBJ1-3, with 10 bases aligning to TRBD1. This CDR3 region has 15 residues. Germline CDR1 and CDR2: SGHTA and FQGNSA. V lost 4 bases, J lost 3 bases, and 3 bases stayed unmatched. In DNA form, the CDR3 reads TGTGCCAGCAGCTGGGACAGGGGATTTGGAAACACCATATATTTT. Its protein product is CASSWDRGFGNTIYF.

The gene calls are TRBV7-2 and TRBJ1-1; D is unresolved. V was pared by 1 base and J by 4 bases, with 7 bases between. The length of the CDR3 is 13 residues. The germline V gene has CDR1 SGHTA and CDR2 FQGNSA. The DNA of the CDR3 is TGTGCCAGCAGCTTAGGGAGGGTCACTGAAGCTTTCTTT. Its translation is CASSLGRVTEAFF.

The chain recombines TRBV2 with TRBJ2-7; no clear D. The CDR3 consists of 15 residues. The germline V and J ends were trimmed by 7 bases and 3 bases, with 19 bases remaining between them. Germline V gives CDR1 SNHLY, CDR2 FYNNEI. Here the CDR3 DNA reads TGTGCCAGCACAATACAGTTCCCCGCCCTCTACGAGCAGTACTTC. It yields the protein CASTIQFPALYEQYF. Drawing the rest from reference TRBV2 and TRBJ2-7, the complete variable domain is EPEVTQTPSHQVTQMGQEVILRCVPISNHLYFYWYRQILGQKVEFLVSFYNNEISEKSEIFDDQFSVERPDGSNFTLKIRSTKLEDSAMYFCASTIQFPALYEQYFGPGTRLTVT.

The chain employs TRBV11-2 and TRBJ2-7; the match to TRBD1 covers 8 bases. The CDR3 totals 16 residues. With 5 bases clipped from V and 2 bases from J, the junction kept 11 bases outside the gene matches. The germline gives CDR1 SGHAT, CDR2 FQNNGV. The CDR3 nucleotides read TGTGCCAGCAGCCCGAAAGCAGGGGGCTTACCCTACGAGCAGTACTTC. This codes for CASSPKAGGLPYEQYF.

V is TRBV5-1 and J is TRBJ1-1, with D possibly matching TRBD1 (6 bases). This CDR3 is 13 amino acids long. The germline V gene encodes CDR1 SGHRS and CDR2 YFSETQ. The germline V and J ends were trimmed by 4 bases and 3 bases, with 10 bases remaining between them. As DNA, the CDR3 is TGCGCCAGCAGCGGAAACAGGGACACTGAAGCTTTCTTT. Amino acid sequence: CASSGNRDTEAFF.

The rearrangement uses TRBV25-1 and TRBJ1-2; D is possibly TRBD1 (5 bases). The V and J ends lost 3 bases and 4 bases respectively, with 9 bases between them. This CDR3 has 13 residues. The germline gives CDR1 MGHDK, CDR2 SYGVNS. The CDR3 DNA reads TGTGCCAGCAGTGACAGGGTAGGCTATGGCTACACCTTC. It is translated as CASSDRVGYGYTF.

The V gene is TRBV27, the J gene TRBJ2-7, with D possibly matching TRBD2 (6 bases). The germline V and J ends were trimmed by 5 bases and 0 bases, with 14 bases remaining between them. Germline lookup yields CDR1 MNHEY and CDR2 SMNVEV (reference sequence). The CDR3 is made up of 15 amino acids. CDR3 sequence reads: CASSRALAISYEQYF. CDR3 DNA sequence: TGTGCCAGCAGTCGAGCCCTAGCGATCTCCTACGAGCAGTACTTC.